These T cell receptor beta chains were read from a single sample in a study of blood T cells in healthy people across ages. Each CDR3 protein gets one entry after TCRdb re-called the 5' RACE reads with MiXCR. The sample carries 650,000 to 700,000 distinct CDR3 sequences, approximately 52% recorded once. The material sequenced was blood. These receptors all stem from a woman of 80 years or more in good health. CDR3s include the opening cysteine and the closing phenylalanine or tryptophan. The order of the fields is clone size, D gene, J gene, V gene, CDR3 DNA, CDR3 protein. A D gene is named only where the DNA matches it firmly. Clone size appears in some rows only: once, few, many, or a class for an expanded clone.

>NA|NA|TRBJ2-3|TRBV4-3
TGCGCCAGCAGCCAAGAAAGGGATTGGACAGATACGCAGTATTTT
CASSQERDWTDTQYF
>many|NA|TRBJ1-2|TRBV20-1
TGCAGTGCTAGAAAGGACGGGACTCGGGGCTACACCTTC
CSARKDGTRGYTF
>NA|TRBD1|TRBJ2-6|TRBV28
TGTGCCAGCTATGGAACAGGGGGATGGACTGGGGCCAACGTCCTGACTTTC
CASYGTGGWTGANVLTF
>NA|NA|TRBJ2-4|TRBV14
TGTGCCAGCAGCCAGGCAGGGTTTTTAGCCAAAAACATTCAGTACTTC
CASSQAGFLAKNIQYF
>NA|TRBD1|TRBJ1-6|TRBV25-1
TGTGCCAGCAGCGCGGGACAGAGAAATTCACCCCTCCACTTT
CASSAGQRNSPLHF
>NA|TRBD2|TRBJ2-1|TRBV12-3/TRBV12-4
TGTGCCAGCAGCCAGGGACTAGCGGGAGCAGGGGAGCAGTTCTTC
CASSQGLAGAGEQFF
>many|TRBD1|TRBJ2-5|TRBV27
TGTGCCAGCAGTTCCCGACAGGGGCAAGAGACCCAGTACTTC
CASSSRQGQETQYF
>NA|NA|TRBJ1-2|TRBV20-1
TGCAGTGTCAGACAAAACTATGGCTACACCTTC
CSVRQNYGYTF
>NA|NA|TRBJ2-3|TRBV5-1
TGCGCCAGCAGCTTGGAGGGGCTCCGGAGCACAGATACGCAGTATTTT
CASSLEGLRSTDTQYF
>many|NA|TRBJ2-1|TRBV3-1
TGTGCCAGCAGTCCCGACCTAGGGGGCTCCTACAATGAGCAGTTCTTC
CASSPDLGGSYNEQFF
>once|TRBD2|TRBJ2-7|TRBV6-5
TGTGCCAGCAGTTCGGGGGGTTGGCGTTACGAGCAGTACTTC
CASSSGGWRYEQYF
>many|NA|TRBJ2-7|TRBV15
TGTGCCACCAGCAGAGAAGGTCCGGGACAGGACAAGCGGGAGACTTTCGAGCAGTACTTC
CATSREGPGQDKRETFEQYF
>NA|NA|TRBJ1-4|TRBV12-3/TRBV12-4
TGTGCCAGCAGTTTATTCGACGGGGGCAGGGGAAATGAAAAACTGTTTTTT
CASSLFDGGRGNEKLFF
>NA|TRBD2|TRBJ2-5|TRBV4-2
TGTGCCAGCAGCCAAGCTGGGGCGGGAGGGCCTGATGAGCAGTACTTC
CASSQAGAGGPDEQYF
>NA|TRBD2|TRBJ2-5|TRBV18
TGTGCCAGCTCACCACGGGAGGGAGCCCTTTGGTACCAAGAGACCCAGTACTTC
CASSPREGALWYQETQYF
>NA|NA|TRBJ2-1|TRBV5-6
TGTGCCAGCAAGAGTCTCCCTAACAATGAGCAGTTCTTC
CASKSLPNNEQFF
>NA|TRBD1|TRBJ1-2|TRBV4-1
TGCGCCAGCAGCCAAGTGGGGACAGGGAATGCCTATGGCTACACCTTC
CASSQVGTGNAYGYTF
>NA|NA|TRBJ2-7|TRBV20-1
TGCAGTGCTGCTCGGACGTACGAGCAGTACTTC
CSAARTYEQYF